The entry below describes one T cell receptor beta chain. TCRdb analysed the 5' RACE reads with MiXCR anew, one entry per CDR3 protein. The sample shows some 690,000 distinct CDR3 sequences, roughly 20% of them seen only once. Germline CDR1 is DFQATT and CDR2 is SNEGSKA (reference sequence). This CDR3 has 13 residues. The V end was cut by 6 bases, the J end by 7 bases, with 13 bases between. This record comes from a study of identical twins. These data were likewise used in another study, on T cells expressing NK-cell markers. From that second work: Underlying the TCR beta repertoires were sorted CD3+CD56+NKG2C+, CD3+CD56+NKG2C- and CD3+CD56-NKG2C+ T cells. Top CD8+ clonotypes included the dominant CD3+CD56+NKG2C+ clonotypes in several donors.

V usage is TRBV20-1 and J usage is TRBJ1-6; maybe TRBD1 (6 bases). Sample: PBMCs. This TCR was recovered from a woman aged 18-29 years in good health. CDR3 nucleotides: TGCAGTGCGACGACAGGTTCGAATTCACCCCTCCACTTT. Translation gives CSATTGSNSPLHF.